The 11 T cell receptor beta chains reported below all come from one sample, sequenced in a study of T cell responses to AZD1222 COVID-19 vaccine. TCRdb's copy holds only in-frame clones and misses some; the assay was immunoSEQ multiplex PCR. The data contain 95,000 to 150,000 clones, around 83% of them singletons. The sequencing here drew on peripheral blood, taken 28 days after the second AZD1222 dose. These receptors were taken from an adult who received the AZD1222 COVID-19 vaccine.

This clone came up once. The J gene is TRBJ1-2, the V gene TRBV29-1, with D tentatively TRBD1 (5 bases). CDR3 length equals 13 residues. V was clipped by 1 base and J by 4 bases, with 10 bases between them. CDR1 is SQVTM, CDR2 ANQGSEA, per germline. Here the CDR3 reads CSVEGGKGYGYTF. The CDR3 DNA sequence: TGCAGCGTTGAAGGGGGGAAGGGCTATGGCTACACCTTC.

V usage is TRBV11-3 and J usage is TRBJ2-1; 11 bases map to TRBD2. Trimming took 4 bases from V and 4 from J; bases not matched to a gene: 3. There are 15 residues in the CDR3. Germline values: CDR1 SGHNT, CDR2 YENEEA. CDR3 DNA: TGTGCCAGCAGCTCCAGGACTAGCGGGTACAATGAGCAGTTCTTC. This codes for CASSSRTSGYNEQFF. Filled out from reference TRBV11-3 and TRBJ2-1, the complete variable domain reads EAGVVQSPRYKIIEKKQPVAFWCNPISGHNTLYWYLQNLGQGPELLIRYENEEAVDDSQLPKDRFSAERLKGVDSTLKIQPAELGDSAVYLCASSSRTSGYNEQFFGPGTRLTVL.

The chain has TRBV14 and TRBJ1-1; 7 nucleotides line up with TRBD1. The CDR3 has 17 residues. Germline CDR1 is SGHDN and CDR2 is FVKESK. With V trimmed by 4 bases and J by 2 bases, 13 bases remained unmatched. In nucleotides, the CDR3 is TGTGCCAGCAGCCCCATCCGAGGGGGCGTTCATAACACTGAAGCTTTCTTT. Residues: CASSPIRGGVHNTEAFF.

CDR3 region: CASSRTSGGASGNEQFF. CDR3 nucleotide sequence: TGTGCCAGTAGTCGGACTAGCGGGGGGGCCAGCGGCAATGAGCAGTTCTTC. V usage is TRBV19 and J usage is TRBJ2-1; 15 positions agree with TRBD2. The CDR3 is made up of 17 amino acids. Trimming cost V 5 bases and J 6 bases; bases outside gene matches: 8. Per germline, CDR1 LNHDA and CDR2 SQIVND (reference sequence).

The chain is built from TRBV10-1 and TRBJ1-5; D perhaps matches TRBD1 (5 bases). Germline values: CDR1 WNHNN, CDR2 SYGVQD (reference sequence). This CDR3 is built from 13 residues. V gave up 5 bases and J gave up 5 bases, with 10 bases separating them. CDR3 amino acids: CASSPGPYQPQHF. As DNA, the CDR3 is TGCGCCAGCAGTCCGGGGCCATATCAGCCCCAGCATTTT.

The chain has TRBV28 and TRBJ1-1; D gene unclear. The CDR3 consists of 14 residues. The V gene lost 4 bases and the J gene lost 10 bases, with 19 bases spanning the gap. Germline V CDR1 and CDR2: MDHEN, SYDVKM. CDR3: CASSYDPQTPGAFF. The CDR3 nucleotides are TGTGCCAGCAGTTACGATCCACAGACACCTGGAGCTTTCTTT.

The CDR3 spells CAIRAQGSEAFF. CDR3 coding DNA: TGTGCCATCAGAGCACAGGGGTCTGAAGCTTTCTTT. This chain joins TRBV10-3 and TRBJ1-1, with TRBD1 matching 7 bases. The CDR3 runs 12 residues. The germline V gene has CDR1 ENHRY and CDR2 SYGVKD. The V gene end was trimmed by 6 bases and the J gene end by 6 bases; junction bases not matched to a gene: 4.

The rearrangement joins TRBV6-5 to TRBJ1-5, with TRBD1 matching over 7 bases. CDR1 and CDR2 from the germline V gene are MNHEY and SVGAGI. The CDR3 is 13 amino acids. J was trimmed by 10 bases and V by 8 bases; bases with no gene match: 11. The CDR3 nucleotides are TGTGCCAGCGGGGACAGTTTATACGGCCCCCAGCATTTT. Translation gives CASGDSLYGPQHF.

The rearrangement links TRBV7-7 to TRBJ2-2, with 7 bases fitting TRBD1. The CDR3 runs 14 residues. With V trimmed by 5 bases and J by 6 bases, 6 bases remained unmatched. CDR1 and CDR2 (germline): SSHAT, FNYEAQ (reference sequence). CDR3 in DNA: TGTGCCAGCAGCCTAACACAGGGGTCCGGGGAGCTGTTTTTT. It codes for CASSLTQGSGELFF.

The rearrangement joins TRBV4-2 to TRBJ2-5; TRBD2 is a possible D gene (5 bases). Germline-derived CDR1 and CDR2 are LGHNA and YNFKEQ. This CDR3 is 16 amino acids long. V lost 1 base and J lost 5, with 17 bases in between. CDR3 sequence (DNA): TGTGCCAGCAGCCAAGGGAGGAAGGGCCTAGGGGAGACCCAGTACTTC. Translation gives CASSQGRKGLGETQYF.

V usage is TRBV2 and J usage is TRBJ2-2; D unresolved. CDR1 and CDR2 (germline): SNHLY, FYNNEI. The CDR3 is 12 residues long. Deletions cut 8 bases from V and 7 bases from J, with 11 bases between. The CDR3 DNA sequence: TGTGCCAGCGGAAATCTGGTCGGGGAGCTGTTTTTT. This translates into CASGNLVGELFF. The variable domain in full, completed from reference TRBV2 and TRBJ2-2, reads EPEVTQTPSHQVTQMGQEVILRCVPISNHLYFYWYRQILGQKVEFLVSFYNNEISEKSEIFDDQFSVERPDGSNFTLKIRSTKLEDSAMYFCASGNLVGELFFGEGSRLTVL.